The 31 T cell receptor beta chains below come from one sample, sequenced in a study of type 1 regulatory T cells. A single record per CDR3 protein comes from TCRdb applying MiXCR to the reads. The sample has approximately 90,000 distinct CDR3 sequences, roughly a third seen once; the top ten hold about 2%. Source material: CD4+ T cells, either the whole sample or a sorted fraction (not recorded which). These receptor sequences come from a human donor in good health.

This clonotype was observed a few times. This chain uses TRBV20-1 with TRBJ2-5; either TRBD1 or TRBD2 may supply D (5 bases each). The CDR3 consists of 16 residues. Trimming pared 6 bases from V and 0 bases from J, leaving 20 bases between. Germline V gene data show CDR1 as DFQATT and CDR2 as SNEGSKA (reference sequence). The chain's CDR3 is CSATRWTLGDQETQYF. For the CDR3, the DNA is TGCAGTGCCACCAGATGGACGTTGGGGGACCAAGAGACCCAGTACTTC.

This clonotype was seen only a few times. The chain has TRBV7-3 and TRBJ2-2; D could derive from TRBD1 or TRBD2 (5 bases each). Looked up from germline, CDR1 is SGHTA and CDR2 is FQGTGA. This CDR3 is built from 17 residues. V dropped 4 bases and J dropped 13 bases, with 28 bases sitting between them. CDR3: CASSSDSGLPNLPLLFF. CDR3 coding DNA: TGTGCCAGCAGCTCGGACTCAGGGTTACCGAATCTCCCTTTGCTGTTTTTT. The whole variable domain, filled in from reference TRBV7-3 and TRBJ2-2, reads GAGVSQTPSNKVTEKGKYVELRCDPISGHTALYWYRQSLGQGPEFLIYFQGTGAADDSGLPNDRFFAVRPEGSVSTLKIQRTERGDSAVYLCASSSDSGLPNLPLLFFGEGSRLTVL.

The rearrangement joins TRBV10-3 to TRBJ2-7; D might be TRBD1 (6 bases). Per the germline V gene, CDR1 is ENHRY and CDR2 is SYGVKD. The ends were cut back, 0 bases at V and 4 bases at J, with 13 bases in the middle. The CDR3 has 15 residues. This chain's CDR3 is CAISESRHRDYEQYF. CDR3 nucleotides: TGTGCCATCAGTGAGTCGAGACACAGGGATTACGAGCAGTACTTC.

CDR3 in amino acids: CASSQDRMGSYEQYF. DNA of the CDR3: TGCGCCAGCAGCCAAGATCGGATGGGTTCCTACGAGCAGTACTTC. The chain is built from TRBV4-3 and TRBJ2-7; no reliable D call. From germline, CDR1 is LGHNA and CDR2 YSLEER. V was pared by 0 bases and J by 1 base, with 10 bases between. This CDR3 is 15 amino acids long.

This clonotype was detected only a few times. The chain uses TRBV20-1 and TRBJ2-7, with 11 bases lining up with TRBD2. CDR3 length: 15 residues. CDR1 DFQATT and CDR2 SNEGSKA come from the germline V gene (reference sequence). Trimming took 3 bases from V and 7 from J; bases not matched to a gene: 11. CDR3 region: CSARSGTSGLGEQYF. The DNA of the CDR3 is TGCAGTGCTAGGTCCGGGACTAGCGGACTTGGGGAGCAGTACTTC.

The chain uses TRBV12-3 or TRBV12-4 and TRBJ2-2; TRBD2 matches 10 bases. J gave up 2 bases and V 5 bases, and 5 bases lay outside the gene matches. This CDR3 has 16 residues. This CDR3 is CASSRRLAGNTGELFF. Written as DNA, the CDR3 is TGTGCCAGCAGTCGCAGACTAGCGGGCAACACCGGGGAGCTGTTTTTT.

The CDR3 DNA reads TGTGCCAGCACATCGTTTATTGTTCCATCGGACACCGGGGAGCTGTTTTTT. Protein product: CASTSFIVPSDTGELFF. This rearrangement joins TRBV28 to TRBJ2-2; D is uncertain. CDR3 length equals 17 residues. CDR1 MDHEN and CDR2 SYDVKM come from the germline V gene. V dropped 7 bases and J dropped 3 bases, with 21 bases sitting between them.

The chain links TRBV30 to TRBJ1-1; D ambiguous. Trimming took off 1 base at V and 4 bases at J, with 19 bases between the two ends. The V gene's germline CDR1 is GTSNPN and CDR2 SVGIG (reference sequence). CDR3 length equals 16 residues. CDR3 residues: CAWSALGRAGGTEAFF. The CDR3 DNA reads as TGTGCCTGGAGTGCCCTTGGGAGGGCGGGAGGCACTGAAGCTTTCTTT. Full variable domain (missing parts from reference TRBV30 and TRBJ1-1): SQTIHQWPATLVQPVGSPLSLECTVEGTSNPNLYWYRQAAGRGLQLLFYSVGIGQISSEVPQNLSASRPQDRQFILSSKKLLLSDSGFYLCAWSALGRAGGTEAFFGQGTRLTVV.

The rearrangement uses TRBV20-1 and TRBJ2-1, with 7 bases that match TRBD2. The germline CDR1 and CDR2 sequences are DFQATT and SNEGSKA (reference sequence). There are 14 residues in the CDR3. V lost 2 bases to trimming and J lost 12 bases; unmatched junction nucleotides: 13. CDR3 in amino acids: CSARKGTTHPGQFF. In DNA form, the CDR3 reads TGCAGTGCTAGAAAAGGGACTACCCACCCCGGGCAGTTCTTC.

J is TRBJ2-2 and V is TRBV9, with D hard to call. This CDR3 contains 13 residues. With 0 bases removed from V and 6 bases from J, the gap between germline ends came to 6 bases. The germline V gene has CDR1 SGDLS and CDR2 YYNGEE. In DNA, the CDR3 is TGTGCCAGCAGCGTAGAAGTAGCCGGGGAGCTGTTTTTT. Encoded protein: CASSVEVAGELFF.

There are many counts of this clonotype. The CDR3 reads CASSSGGVSYEQYF. The CDR3 region has the DNA TGTGCCAGCAGCTCGGGCGGGGTTTCCTACGAGCAGTACTTC. The rearrangement links TRBV7-2 to TRBJ2-7, with D tentatively TRBD2 (6 bases). Germline V gene sequence: CDR1 SGHTA, CDR2 FQGNSA. The CDR3 is made up of 14 amino acids. Trimming shortened V by 4 bases and J by 1 base, and 11 bases separated the two germline ends.

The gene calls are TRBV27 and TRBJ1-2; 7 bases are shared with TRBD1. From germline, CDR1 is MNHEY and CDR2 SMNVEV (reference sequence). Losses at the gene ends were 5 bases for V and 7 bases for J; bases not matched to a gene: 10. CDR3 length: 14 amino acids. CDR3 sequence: CASSPLIQGVGYTF. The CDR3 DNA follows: TGTGCCAGCAGTCCCCTCATCCAGGGGGTTGGCTACACCTTC.

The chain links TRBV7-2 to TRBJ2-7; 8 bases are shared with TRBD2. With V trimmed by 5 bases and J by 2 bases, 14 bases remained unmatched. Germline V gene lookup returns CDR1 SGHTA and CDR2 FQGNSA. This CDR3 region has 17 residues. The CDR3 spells CASSRLILAGNAYEQYF. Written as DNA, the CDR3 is TGTGCCAGCAGCCGACTTATTTTAGCGGGGAACGCCTACGAGCAGTACTTC.

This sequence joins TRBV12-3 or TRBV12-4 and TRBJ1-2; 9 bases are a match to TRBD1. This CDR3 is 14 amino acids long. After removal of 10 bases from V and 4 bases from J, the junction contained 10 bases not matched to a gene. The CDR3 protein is CATTPTGGGYGYTF. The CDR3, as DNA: TGTGCCACCACCCCTACAGGGGGCGGCTATGGCTACACCTTC.

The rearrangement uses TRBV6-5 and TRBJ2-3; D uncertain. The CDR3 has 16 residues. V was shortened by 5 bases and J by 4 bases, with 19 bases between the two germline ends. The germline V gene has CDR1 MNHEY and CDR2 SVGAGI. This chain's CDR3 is CASSARTPRIADTQYF. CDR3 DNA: TGTGCCAGCAGTGCACGGACCCCCCGAATTGCAGATACGCAGTATTTT.

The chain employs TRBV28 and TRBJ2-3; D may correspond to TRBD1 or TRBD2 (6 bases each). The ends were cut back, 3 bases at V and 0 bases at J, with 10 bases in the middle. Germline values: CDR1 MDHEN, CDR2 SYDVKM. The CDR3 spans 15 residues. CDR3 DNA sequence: TGTGCCAGCAGTTTCCCCGGGGGCAGCACAGATACGCAGTATTTT. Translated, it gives CASSFPGGSTDTQYF.

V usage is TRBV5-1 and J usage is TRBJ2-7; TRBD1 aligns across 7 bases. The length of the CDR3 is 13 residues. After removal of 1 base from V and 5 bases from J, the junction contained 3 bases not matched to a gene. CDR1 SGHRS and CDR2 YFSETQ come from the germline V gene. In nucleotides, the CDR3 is TGCGCCAGCAGCTTGAGGGGGCCCCACGAGCAGTACTTC. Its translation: CASSLRGPHEQYF.

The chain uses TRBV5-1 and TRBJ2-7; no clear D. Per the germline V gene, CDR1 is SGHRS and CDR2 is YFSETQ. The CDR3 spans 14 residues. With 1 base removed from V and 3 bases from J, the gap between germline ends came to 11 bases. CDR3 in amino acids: CASSLMGKHYEQYF. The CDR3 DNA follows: TGCGCCAGCAGCTTGATGGGTAAACACTACGAGCAGTACTTC.

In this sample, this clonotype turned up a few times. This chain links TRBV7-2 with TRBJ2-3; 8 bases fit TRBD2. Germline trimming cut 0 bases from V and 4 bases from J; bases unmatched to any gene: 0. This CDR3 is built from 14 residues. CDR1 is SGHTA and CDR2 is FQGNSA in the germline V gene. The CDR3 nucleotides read TGTGCCAGCAGCTTAGCAGCGGGAGCAGATACGCAGTATTTT. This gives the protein CASSLAAGADTQYF.

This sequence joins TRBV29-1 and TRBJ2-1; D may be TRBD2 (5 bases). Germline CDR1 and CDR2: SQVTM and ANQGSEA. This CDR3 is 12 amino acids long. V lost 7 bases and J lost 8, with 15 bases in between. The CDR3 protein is CSAGKQADEQFF. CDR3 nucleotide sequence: TGCAGCGCCGGGAAACAAGCGGATGAGCAGTTCTTC.

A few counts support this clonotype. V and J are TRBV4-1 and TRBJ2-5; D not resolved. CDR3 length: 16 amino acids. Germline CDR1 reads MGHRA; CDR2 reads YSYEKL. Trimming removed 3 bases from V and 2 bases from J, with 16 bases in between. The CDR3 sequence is CASSQPGRAEQETQYF. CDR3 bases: TGCGCCAGCAGCCAGCCAGGACGGGCTGAACAAGAGACCCAGTACTTC.

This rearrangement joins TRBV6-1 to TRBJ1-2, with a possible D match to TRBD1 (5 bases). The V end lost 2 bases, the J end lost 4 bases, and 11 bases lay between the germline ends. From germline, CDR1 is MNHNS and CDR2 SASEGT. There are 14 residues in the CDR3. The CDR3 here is CASSEWGDAYGYTF. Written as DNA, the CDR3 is TGTGCCAGCAGTGAATGGGGGGATGCCTATGGCTACACCTTC.

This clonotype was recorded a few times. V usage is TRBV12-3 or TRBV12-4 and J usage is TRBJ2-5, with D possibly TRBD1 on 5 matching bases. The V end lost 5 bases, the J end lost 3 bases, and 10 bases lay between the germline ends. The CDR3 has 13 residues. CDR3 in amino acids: CASSVLGEETQYF. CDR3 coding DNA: TGTGCCAGCAGTGTTCTAGGGGAAGAGACCCAGTACTTC.

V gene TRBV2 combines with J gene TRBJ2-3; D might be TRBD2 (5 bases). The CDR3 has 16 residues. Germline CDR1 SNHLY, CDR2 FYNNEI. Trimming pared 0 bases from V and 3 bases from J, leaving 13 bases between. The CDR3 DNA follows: TGTGCCAGCAGTGAAGCCTTACTAGGGTTTACAGATACGCAGTATTTT. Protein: CASSEALLGFTDTQYF.

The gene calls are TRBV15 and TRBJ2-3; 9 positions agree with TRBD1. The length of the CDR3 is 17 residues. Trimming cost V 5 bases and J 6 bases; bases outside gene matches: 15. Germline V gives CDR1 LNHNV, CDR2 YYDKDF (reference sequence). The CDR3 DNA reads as TGTGCCACCAGCCTCGGAAACACGGGACAGGGACGGGATACGCAGTATTTT. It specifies CATSLGNTGQGRDTQYF.

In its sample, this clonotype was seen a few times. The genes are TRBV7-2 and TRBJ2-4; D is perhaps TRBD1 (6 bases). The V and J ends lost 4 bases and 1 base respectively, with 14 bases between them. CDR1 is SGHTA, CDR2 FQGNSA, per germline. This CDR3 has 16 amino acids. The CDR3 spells CASSSNRDTAKNIQYF. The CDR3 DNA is TGTGCCAGCAGCTCAAACAGGGACACCGCCAAAAACATTCAGTACTTC.

The CDR3, as DNA: TGTGCCAGCAGCTTAGGTCGAGCGGCGGGCAATGAGCAGTTCTTC. Its protein product is CASSLGRAAGNEQFF. The V call is TRBV7-9, the J call TRBJ2-1; perhaps TRBD2 as D (5 bases). CDR1 is SEHNR, CDR2 FQNEAQ, per germline (reference sequence). There are 15 residues in the CDR3. V was clipped by 1 base and J by 6 bases, with 13 bases between them.

Here the CDR3 reads CSVVLAGADYNEQFF. The CDR3, as DNA: TGCAGCGTTGTACTAGCGGGAGCGGACTACAATGAGCAGTTCTTC. J is TRBJ2-1 and V is TRBV29-1; 11 bases align to TRBD2. This CDR3 has 15 residues. J gave up 3 bases and V 4 bases, and 5 bases lay outside the gene matches. Germline-derived CDR1 and CDR2 are SQVTM and ANQGSEA.

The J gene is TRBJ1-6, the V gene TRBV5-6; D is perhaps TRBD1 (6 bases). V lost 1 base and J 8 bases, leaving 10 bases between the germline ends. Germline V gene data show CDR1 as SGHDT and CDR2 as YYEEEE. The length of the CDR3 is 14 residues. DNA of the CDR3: TGTGCCAGCAGCTTGCAGGGGAGGCATTCACCCCTCCACTTT. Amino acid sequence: CASSLQGRHSPLHF.

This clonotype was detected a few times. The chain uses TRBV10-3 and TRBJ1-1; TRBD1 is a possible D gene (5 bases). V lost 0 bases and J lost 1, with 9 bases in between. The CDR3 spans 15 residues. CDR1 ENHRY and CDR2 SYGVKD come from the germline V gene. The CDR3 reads CAISESGRANTEAFF. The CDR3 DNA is TGTGCCATCAGTGAGTCGGGCAGGGCGAACACTGAAGCTTTCTTT.

CDR3 sequence: CASSIFRGTGSLSSNQPQHF. The CDR3 DNA sequence: TGTGCCAGTAGTATATTCCGTGGGACAGGATCCCTATCTAGCAATCAGCCCCAGCATTTT. The gene calls are TRBV19 and TRBJ1-5, with TRBD1 identical over 8 bases. The CDR3 consists of 20 residues. The V gene's germline CDR1 is LNHDA and CDR2 SQIVND (reference sequence). V trimming: 2 bases; J trimming: 0 bases; junction bases outside the gene matches: 15.